A single sample gave rise to the 30 T cell receptor beta chains below, sequenced in a study of shared clonotypes between healthy human individuals. Libraries were prepared by immunoSEQ multiplex PCR; TCRdb keeps only in-frame clonotypes and omits some of them. The sample includes more than 2 million clones, approximately 94% of them seen just once. Naive CD8 cells lacked CD45RO, underwent positive selection for CCR7 and left out terminally differentiated effector memory CD45RA+ cells. The sequencing sample was made of naive CD8+ T cells sorted from blood. The receptor source for this set is a young man in good health.

The CDR3 nucleotides are TGCGCCAGCAGCCAAGATCCGACTTCTGCCCCCTACGAGCAGTACTTC. Protein: CASSQDPTSAPYEQYF. The chain recombines TRBV4-1 with TRBJ2-7; D is uncertain. Deletions cut 0 bases from V and 2 bases from J, with 14 bases between. This CDR3 region has 16 residues. Germline V gives CDR1 MGHRA, CDR2 YSYEKL.

This clone was found once. The same CDR3 arises from other DNA sequences in this sample as well. V gene TRBV6-5 combines with J gene TRBJ2-7, with TRBD1 identical over 7 bases. Trimming at V came to 2 bases and at J to 6 bases, leaving 1 base not matched to a gene. This CDR3 has 12 amino acids. Germline-derived CDR1 and CDR2 are MNHEY and SVGAGI. The CDR3 reads CASSYPGGEQYF. CDR3 coding DNA: TGTGCCAGCAGTTACCCAGGGGGCGAGCAGTACTTC.

The rearrangement uses TRBV27 and TRBJ2-7; D is possibly TRBD2 (5 bases). Trimming left V 6 bases short and J 1 base short, with 16 bases between. The CDR3 has 15 amino acids. From germline, CDR1 is MNHEY and CDR2 SMNVEV (reference sequence). CDR3 loop: CASRISGTSSYEQYF. The CDR3 DNA is TGTGCCAGCAGGATATCGGGAACGTCGTCCTACGAGCAGTACTTC.

This chain's CDR3 is CASLPPGGGIYGYTF. CDR3 sequence (DNA): TGTGCCAGCCTACCACCGGGCGGGGGTATCTATGGCTACACCTTC. The chain recombines TRBV5-6 with TRBJ1-2, with D maybe TRBD1 (5 bases). The V end lost 7 bases, the J end lost 4 bases, and 20 bases lay between the germline ends. The CDR3 has 15 residues. CDR1 and CDR2 (germline): SGHDT, YYEEEE.

This clone appeared once. The rearrangement uses TRBV13 and TRBJ1-1, with 8 bases that match TRBD1. CDR1 PRHDT and CDR2 FYEKMQ come from the germline V gene (reference sequence). V was pared by 5 bases and J by 10 bases, with 12 bases of the junction left unmatched. The CDR3 has 14 amino acids. As DNA, the CDR3 is TGTGCCAGCAGCCCGGTCATTCGGACAGGGCTAGCTTTCTTT. Protein product: CASSPVIRTGLAFF.

This chain uses TRBV4-1 with TRBJ2-1; tentatively, D is TRBD1 (6 bases). Between the trimmed V and J ends, which lost 4 bases and 9 bases, there was a span of 13 bases. The CDR3 runs 13 residues. The germline CDR1 and CDR2 sequences are MGHRA and YSYEKL. The CDR3 protein is CASSPQLGGEQFF. The CDR3, as DNA: TGCGCCAGCAGCCCCCAGTTAGGGGGTGAGCAGTTCTTC.

This sequence joins TRBV27 and TRBJ2-5; tentative D call: TRBD2 (6 bases). CDR1 and CDR2 from the germline V gene are MNHEY and SMNVEV (reference sequence). V lost 5 bases and J lost 4, with 20 bases in between. The CDR3 runs to 16 residues. The CDR3 region is CASSPLTSEGPETQYF. In DNA form, the CDR3 reads TGTGCCAGCAGTCCCCTGACTAGTGAGGGGCCAGAGACCCAGTACTTC.

This sequence joins TRBV7-9 and TRBJ1-4; 8 bases map to TRBD1. This CDR3 spans 14 amino acids. Trimming removed 6 bases from V and 6 bases from J; junction bases left unmatched: 6. Germline V gene sequence: CDR1 SEHNR, CDR2 FQNEAQ (reference sequence). This CDR3 reads CASRKTGADEKLFF. The CDR3 DNA follows: TGTGCCAGCAGGAAGACAGGGGCCGATGAAAAACTGTTTTTT.

V gene TRBV4-3 combines with J gene TRBJ2-2; D gene unclear. Per the germline V gene, CDR1 is LGHNA and CDR2 is YSLEER. V lost 0 bases, J lost 5 bases, and 10 bases lay in between. The CDR3 is 15 amino acids. This chain's CDR3 is CASSQERAVTGELFF. As DNA, the CDR3 is TGCGCCAGCAGCCAAGAACGGGCGGTTACCGGGGAGCTGTTTTTT.

V gene TRBV27 combines with J gene TRBJ1-1, with D tentatively TRBD1 (5 bases). Between the trimmed V and J ends, which lost 7 bases and 4 bases, there was a span of 13 bases. The CDR3 has 13 amino acids. Germline V CDR1 and CDR2: MNHEY, SMNVEV (reference sequence). DNA for the CDR3: TGTGCCAGCATGTTTGTGCAGGGCACTGAAGCTTTCTTT. Its translation is CASMFVQGTEAFF.

The chain couples TRBV9 to TRBJ1-2; D unclear. Germline V gene lookup returns CDR1 SGDLS and CDR2 YYNGEE. CDR3 size: 14 residues. V dropped 2 bases and J dropped 4 bases, with 12 bases sitting between them. The chain's CDR3 is CASSVDGPSYGYTF. Written as DNA, the CDR3 is TGTGCCAGCAGCGTCGACGGACCGTCCTATGGCTACACCTTC. The full variable domain, rest sourced from reference TRBV9 and TRBJ1-2, is DSGVTQTPKHLITATGQRVTLRCSPRSGDLSVYWYQQSLDQGLQFLIQYYNGEERAKGNILERFSAQQFPDLHSELNLSSLELGDSALYFCASSVDGPSYGYTFGSGTRLTVV.

This sequence joins TRBV9 and TRBJ2-1; weak D call: TRBD2 (6 bases). The CDR3 runs to 15 residues. Looked up from germline, CDR1 is SGDLS and CDR2 is YYNGEE. Deletions cut 0 bases from V and 4 bases from J, with 11 bases between. The CDR3 DNA reads TGTGCCAGCAGCGTAGATAGCGGCCTATACAATGAGCAGTTCTTC. Protein product: CASSVDSGLYNEQFF.

The rearrangement uses TRBV7-8 and TRBJ2-7; TRBD1 is a possible D gene (6 bases). Trimming took off 5 bases at V and 0 bases at J, with 23 bases between the two ends. The CDR3 loop spans 18 amino acids. CDR1 is SGHVS, CDR2 FQNEAQ, per germline. The CDR3 DNA is TGTGCCAGCAGCCTAGGGGGATGGGCGGAGGAGACCTCCTACGAGCAGTACTTC. Residues: CASSLGGWAEETSYEQYF.

The chain couples TRBV10-3 to TRBJ2-7, with D perhaps TRBD2 (5 bases). The CDR3 spans 15 residues. Germline CDR1 and CDR2: ENHRY and SYGVKD. Trimming removed 2 bases at V and 7 bases at J, with 18 bases between. DNA of the CDR3: TGTGCCATCAGTGAGGTATTGGGTGAGGGTAGGGAGCAGTACTTC. Its protein is CAISEVLGEGREQYF.

V is TRBV5-1 and J is TRBJ1-1; D gene ambiguous. Germline lookup yields CDR1 SGHRS and CDR2 YFSETQ. The CDR3 length is 15 residues. The germline V and J ends were trimmed by 2 bases and 2 bases, with 13 bases remaining between them. In nucleotides, the CDR3 is TGCGCCAGCAGCTTAAACGGACCGCCAAACACTGAAGCTTTCTTT. Its translation: CASSLNGPPNTEAFF.

The CDR3 loop reads CASSFGGARGTDTQYF. CDR3 bases: TGTGCCAGCAGTTTCGGGGGGGCGCGGGGCACAGATACGCAGTATTTT. The V and J genes are TRBV27 and TRBJ2-3, with 8 bases fitting TRBD2. Per the germline V gene, CDR1 is MNHEY and CDR2 is SMNVEV (reference sequence). The CDR3 totals 16 residues. The junction had 6 bases not matched to a gene; V was cut back by 3 bases and J by 1 base.

Comment on this clone: Other DNA variants within this sample encode the same CDR3. The chain is built from TRBV4-3 and TRBJ1-4; TRBD1 is a possible D gene (5 bases). The CDR3 has 15 residues. Germline-derived CDR1 and CDR2 are LGHNA and YSLEER. Deletions cut 0 bases from V and 6 bases from J, with 11 bases between. The CDR3, as DNA: TGCGCCAGCAGCCAAGATAAGGAAGGGGATGAAAAACTGTTTTTT. Its protein product is CASSQDKEGDEKLFF.

This clone was counted a single time. The gene calls are TRBV5-4 and TRBJ2-7, with D hard to call. Between the trimmed V and J ends, which lost 6 bases and 1 base, there was a span of 17 bases. There are 15 residues in the CDR3. From germline, CDR1 is SGHNT and CDR2 YYREEE (reference sequence). CDR3 nucleotides: TGTGCCAGCACCAAGGACGGTGAAGGTTCCTACGAGCAGTACTTC. Encoded protein: CASTKDGEGSYEQYF.

CDR3: CASSQERVSGELFF. The CDR3 nucleotides read TGCGCCAGCAGCCAAGAACGCGTCTCCGGGGAGCTGTTTTTT. V is TRBV4-3 and J is TRBJ2-2; D is uncertain. The germline V gene has CDR1 LGHNA and CDR2 YSLEER. Trimming pared 0 bases from V and 6 bases from J, leaving 8 bases between. CDR3 length equals 14 residues.

The chain carries TRBV11-3 and TRBJ2-1, with D perhaps given as TRBD1 or TRBD2 (6 bases each). V lost 5 bases and J lost 0, with 14 bases in between. The CDR3 is 16 amino acids. The V gene's germline CDR1 is SGHNT and CDR2 YENEEA. CDR3 nucleotides: TGTGCCAGCAGCACGGAAGGGGGGAGCTCCTACAATGAGCAGTTCTTC. Protein product: CASSTEGGSSYNEQFF.

The V gene is TRBV7-6, the J gene TRBJ1-2; D gene unclear. Germline assignment: CDR1 SGHVS and CDR2 FNYEAQ. V lost 5 bases and J 3 bases, leaving 10 bases between the germline ends. The CDR3 totals 13 residues. In DNA, the CDR3 is TGTGCCAGCAGCCCTGGAGAGCACTATGGCTACACCTTC. It yields the protein CASSPGEHYGYTF. Drawing the rest from reference TRBV7-6 and TRBJ1-2, the complete variable domain is GAGVSQSPRYKVTKRGQDVALRCDPISGHVSLYWYRQALGQGPEFLTYFNYEAQQDKSGLPNDRFSAERPEGSISTLTIQRTEQRDSAMYRCASSPGEHYGYTFGSGTRLTVV.

This chain links TRBV14 with TRBJ2-1, with a possible D match to TRBD1 (5 bases). In germline, CDR1 is SGHDN, CDR2 FVKESK. Trimming pared 0 bases from V and 6 bases from J, leaving 15 bases between. The CDR3 has 16 residues. The CDR3 reads CASSQDRYLTGNEQFF. The CDR3 coding sequence is TGTGCCAGCAGCCAAGATCGGTACCTTACAGGCAATGAGCAGTTCTTC. Together with reference TRBV14 and TRBJ2-1, the CDR3 gives the full variable domain: EAGVTQFPSHSVIEKGQTVTLRCDPISGHDNLYWYRRVMGKEIKFLLHFVKESKQDESGMPNNRFLAERTGGTYSTLKVQPAELEDSGVYFCASSQDRYLTGNEQFFGPGTRLTVL.

V is TRBV11-1 and J is TRBJ1-1; 8 bases are shared with TRBD1. Losses at the gene ends were 4 bases for V and 1 base for J; bases not matched to a gene: 2. Germline assignment: CDR1 SGHAT and CDR2 FQDESV (reference sequence). This CDR3 is 14 amino acids long. CDR3 in amino acids: CASSSGQGNTEAFF. DNA for the CDR3: TGTGCCAGCAGCTCAGGACAGGGGAACACTGAAGCTTTCTTT.

V is TRBV4-3 and J is TRBJ2-7; D perhaps matches TRBD2 (6 bases). Germline loops: CDR1 LGHNA, CDR2 YSLEER. V was pared by 0 bases and J by 3 bases, with 15 bases between. The CDR3 consists of 16 residues. CDR3 nucleotide sequence: TGCGCCAGCAGCCAAGACGACGGCGTCGGGAGCTACGAGCAGTACTTC. Translating gives CASSQDDGVGSYEQYF.

The genes are TRBV19 and TRBJ1-6, with a possible D match to TRBD1 (6 bases). Per the germline V gene, CDR1 is LNHDA and CDR2 is SQIVND (reference sequence). The CDR3 sequence is 17 residues long. V dropped 5 bases and J dropped 0 bases, with 14 bases sitting between them. The CDR3: CASSDHRVSSYNSPLHF. CDR3 coding DNA: TGTGCCAGTAGTGACCACAGGGTTAGCTCCTATAATTCACCCCTCCACTTT.

In the case of this clone: Different DNA sequences within this sample yield the same CDR3. The chain joins TRBV27 to TRBJ2-7, with D unclear. The CDR3 is 13 residues long. V was shortened by 3 bases and J by 3 bases, with 9 bases between the two germline ends. Germline V gives CDR1 MNHEY, CDR2 SMNVEV (reference sequence). CDR3 DNA sequence: TGTGCCAGCAGTTTTCAGTTTAGCTACGAGCAGTACTTC. Translation: CASSFQFSYEQYF.

J is TRBJ2-1 and V is TRBV18; 12 nucleotides match TRBD2. Trimming cost V 3 bases and J 7 bases; bases outside gene matches: 7. Germline V gene lookup returns CDR1 KGHSH and CDR2 LQKENI. The CDR3 runs to 16 residues. The CDR3: CASSPRLAGEDNEQFF. The CDR3, as DNA: TGTGCCAGCTCACCCCGACTAGCGGGAGAAGATAATGAGCAGTTCTTC.

This sequence joins TRBV15 and TRBJ2-1; the match to TRBD2 covers 9 bases. V was pared by 1 base and J by 4 bases, with 2 bases of the junction left unmatched. The CDR3 length is 15 residues. CDR1 is LNHNV and CDR2 is YYDKDF in the germline V gene (reference sequence). CDR3 sequence reads: CATSRVAGVYNEQFF. The CDR3 bases are TGTGCCACCAGCAGAGTAGCGGGGGTATACAATGAGCAGTTCTTC.

The V call is TRBV7-3, the J call TRBJ2-7; 9 positions agree with TRBD2. CDR1 and CDR2 from the germline V gene are SGHTA and FQGTGA. CDR3 length: 16 residues. After removal of 5 bases from V and 4 bases from J, the junction contained 12 bases not matched to a gene. CDR3 protein: CASSPGTSNGLYEQYF. The CDR3 nucleotides read TGTGCCAGCAGCCCCGGGACTAGCAACGGATTGTACGAGCAGTACTTC.

The V call is TRBV5-8, the J call TRBJ1-1; 9 bases line up with TRBD1. Germline values: CDR1 SGHTS, CDR2 YDEGEE. The CDR3 has 16 amino acids. The V gene end was trimmed by 4 bases and the J gene end by 0 bases; junction bases not matched to a gene: 7. The CDR3 here is CASSPGQGPMNTEAFF. The CDR3 DNA is TGTGCCAGCAGCCCCGGACAGGGGCCTATGAACACTGAAGCTTTCTTT.